This T cell receptor beta chain was captured in a study of shared clonotypes between healthy human individuals (dated by TCRdb to 2020 to 2022). Regarding the research as a whole: Three men and a couple of women, aged 18 to 49 years, made up the cohort. Between about 0.8 and 9 billion PBMCs per donor were obtained by leukapheresis. To estimate repertoire size and how much clonotypes are shared between individuals, the study performed deep sequencing of blood TCR repertoires from a few healthy adults. For each donor, CD4 naive and CD4 memory were each given three plates, CD8 naive was given two plates, and CD8 memory was given one plate. Libraries were prepared and TCR repertoires were sequenced by different laboratories using diverse techniques, in order to increase sequencing depth and limit assay-specific biases.

The paper as a whole reports these results and caveats: Compared with non-shared clonotypes, the clonotypes found in all four sorted-subset donors had higher generation probabilities. Even with the large sequencing depth, rarefaction of the sorted-subset datasets indicated that sequencing was incomplete. Estimated clonotype richness was generally larger for naive than for memory subsets. Based on pairwise subsampling, the degree of clonotype sharing among donors was expected to be affected by sequencing depth. Roughly 5% of naive CD4, more than 3% of naive CD8, 2% to 2.5% of memory CD4, and roughly 0.4% of memory CD8 clonotypes were shared across a handful of donors. The small number of donors limited the genetic and exposure-history diversity represented. Sampling was limited to blood, and TCR repertoires in tissue likely differ from TCR repertoires in blood.

Concerning this clone: Its binding antigen is unknown. Base qualities are not recorded, but no much larger clone differs from it by a single base.

The donors were healthy, HIV-negative adults who had no recently reported acute infections or vaccinations. Every donor was a Caucasian adult residing in Nashville, Tennessee, USA. CD4+ T cells were enriched through magnetic negative selection, after which naive cells were positively selected on CD45RA and the remaining negative fraction served as the memory subset. After blood collection by leukapheresis, PBMCs were isolated using Ficoll-Histopaque density gradient centrifugation and then cryopreserved in the vapor phase of liquid nitrogen. Analytical flow cytometry was used to check the purity and quantity of every magnetically sorted T cell population. From each sorted fraction, genomic DNA was isolated and quantified by UV absorbance on a Nanodrop 2000c. Using the deep immunoSEQ assay, TCR CDR3 regions were amplified from genomic DNA by multiplex PCR. For each cell subset, the extracted genomic DNA was distributed evenly across all wells of several immunoSEQ 96-well plates, and each plate served as one replicate. Each replicate PCR for sorted subsets received around 210 ng genomic DNA, equal to roughly 29,000 T cell genomes. Purified libraries were quantified with a Qubit 3.0 fluorometer, sized on a Bioanalyzer 2100, and re-quantified with the KAPA Library Quantification kit. Every immunoSEQ 96-well plate was sequenced on a dedicated single-read 150-cycle Illumina NextSeq 550 flow cell. In the original analysis: The immunoSEQ output contained only junctional sequences without quality scores, so filtering could not match that applied to full-length reads. Sequences were annotated with PyIR, a Python wrapper for IgBLAST v1.9, using IMGT germline references to assign V/J genes and CDR3. Reads were filtered out if the reads had weak V/J assignments (E-value above 1e-6), no CDR3, stop codons, out-of-frame junctions, or ambiguous translated residues. A V3J clonotype was defined by an identical inferred V gene, J gene, and CDR3 amino acid sequence. To compute the percentage overlap between repertoires, the number of shared unique clonotypes was divided by the size of the smaller repertoire. RTK rarefaction, the Chao1 estimator, and Recon v2.1 estimates of unobserved clonotypes were used to assess repertoire richness. OLGA was used to compute generation probabilities for all TCRbeta clonotypes that the gDNA method yielded from a handful of donors. In its TCRdb copy, this immuneACCESS table keeps in-frame sequences only and misses some clones. Where compared with another copy, unresolved V genes explain less than half of these, and the others have no known cause. That table is the source of V, J and clone size, and D and trimming were worked out from the DNA. The sample table lists over a million clones, approximately 96% of them with a count of one. Over 1% of the sample belongs to the ten largest clones.

Sequences LNHDA (CDR1) and SQIVND (CDR2) are obtained from the germline V gene (reference sequence). There are 16 amino acids in the CDR3, from cysteine to phenylalanine inclusive. Of the read, only the CDR3 DNA is kept; its 48 bases are in frame from base 1. V lost 4 bases and J lost 0 bases; the stretch between them is 13 bases long. The chain is encoded by TRBV19 joined to TRBJ1-3; no D gene is confidently identified. The sequence was obtained from a man under 40 in good health. Input material: naive CD4+ T cells sorted from blood. This specimen's cell subset or site label, interpreted: CD45RA+ positively selected. The sequence in DNA is TGTGCCAGTAGTAAAAGAACAAAAAGCTCTGGAAACACCATATATTTT. This encodes CASSKRTKSSGNTIYF.